Listed here are 27 T cell receptor beta chains from one sample, sequenced in a study of blood T cell repertoires in COVID-19. Repertoires were generated with immunoSEQ multiplex PCR, while TCRdb's copy carries only in-frame clones and drops some. The sample holds approximately 160,000 clones, about 86% seen once. The sample taken for sequencing was peripheral blood. All receptors derive from a man between 45 and 60 years old with active or convalescent COVID-19.

The chain uses TRBV6-5 and TRBJ1-3; the D gene is possibly TRBD1 (6 bases). V was trimmed by 4 bases and J by 4 bases, leaving 11 bases between them. This CDR3 is 14 amino acids long. Germline loops: CDR1 MNHEY, CDR2 SVGAGI. CDR3 protein: CASSSGQLGNTIYF. The CDR3 DNA reads TGTGCCAGCAGTTCGGGACAATTGGGAAACACCATATATTTT.

V and J are TRBV19 and TRBJ2-1; maybe TRBD2 (5 bases). This CDR3 contains 11 residues. V gave up 5 bases and J gave up 7 bases, with 6 bases separating them. CDR1 and CDR2 (germline): LNHDA, SQIVND (reference sequence). CDR3 protein: CASSRGNEQFF. The CDR3 nucleotides are TGTGCCAGTAGTCGCGGGAATGAGCAGTTCTTC.

The V and J genes are TRBV6-5 and TRBJ2-5, with D possibly being TRBD1 (6 bases). Germline CDR1 is MNHEY and CDR2 is SVGAGI. The CDR3 totals 16 residues. The V and J ends lost 0 bases and 3 bases respectively, with 14 bases between them. The CDR3 DNA reads as TGTGCCAGCAGTTACTCTTGGGCAGGGGCAAAAGAGACCCAGTACTTC. Translated, it gives CASSYSWAGAKETQYF.

J is TRBJ2-7 and V is TRBV28; the match to TRBD2 covers 10 bases. The CDR3 consists of 14 residues. Germline V CDR1 and CDR2: MDHEN, SYDVKM. J was trimmed by 2 bases and V by 8 bases; bases with no gene match: 6. This CDR3 reads CASQHSGRTYEQYF. DNA of the CDR3: TGTGCCAGCCAACATAGCGGGAGGACCTACGAGCAGTACTTC.

Notes on this clone: Distinct nucleotide sequences in the sample also encode this CDR3. The rearrangement uses TRBV7-9 and TRBJ2-5; possible D gene TRBD2, 6 bases. The length of the CDR3 is 13 residues. V dropped 3 bases and J dropped 4 bases, with 9 bases sitting between them. In germline, CDR1 is SEHNR, CDR2 FQNEAQ (reference sequence). This CDR3 reads CASSFGGAETQYF. The CDR3 coding sequence is TGTGCCAGCAGCTTCGGGGGAGCAGAGACCCAGTACTTC.

The genes are TRBV3-1 (or the pseudogene TRBV3-2) and TRBJ1-3; no reliable D call. Germline V gene lookup returns CDR1 LGHDT and CDR2 YNNKEL (reference sequence). V was shortened by 4 bases and J by 0 bases, with 10 bases between the two germline ends. This CDR3 contains 15 residues. DNA for the CDR3: TGTGCCAGCAGCCCCCACAGCAACTCTGGAAACACCATATATTTT. Translating gives CASSPHSNSGNTIYF.

This sequence joins TRBV7-9 and TRBJ1-2, with TRBD1 as a possible D gene (6 bases). Germline loops: CDR1 SEHNR, CDR2 FQNEAQ (reference sequence). The CDR3 covers 13 residues. Trimming stripped 5 bases from V and 3 bases from J, with 10 bases between. CDR3 protein: CASSNRADYGYTF. The CDR3 DNA reads as TGTGCCAGCAGCAACAGGGCGGACTATGGCTACACCTTC.

The chain combines TRBV19 with TRBJ1-3; 10 positions agree with TRBD1. Germline trimming cut 3 bases from V and 0 bases from J; bases unmatched to any gene: 8. The CDR3 has 18 amino acids. Germline-derived CDR1 and CDR2 are LNHDA and SQIVND (reference sequence). The CDR3 loop is CASSMSGQGGSSGNTIYF. The CDR3, as DNA: TGTGCCAGTAGTATGTCTGGACAGGGGGGATCCTCTGGAAACACCATATATTTT. The whole variable domain, remainder taken from reference TRBV19 and TRBJ1-3, is DGGITQSPKYLFRKEGQNVTLSCEQNLNHDAMYWYRQDPGQGLRLIYYSQIVNDFQKGDIAEGYSVSREKKESFPLTVTSAQKNPTAFYLCASSMSGQGGSSGNTIYFGEGSWLTVV.

This clone was recorded only once. The chain combines TRBV25-1 with TRBJ1-4; the D gene is possibly TRBD1 (6 bases). The CDR3 extends over 13 amino acids. Trimming shortened V by 6 bases and J by 8 bases, and 13 bases separated the two germline ends. Germline-derived CDR1 and CDR2 are MGHDK and SYGVNS. In nucleotides, the CDR3 is TGTGCCAGCAGGAGGGGGGGGGCAGAAAAACTGTTTTTT. Its translation: CASRRGGAEKLFF.

This clone has just one count. The rearrangement uses TRBV29-1 and TRBJ2-3, with D possibly matching TRBD2 (5 bases). V lost 5 bases and J 5 bases, leaving 17 bases between the germline ends. The germline CDR1 and CDR2 sequences are SQVTM and ANQGSEA. CDR3 size: 14 residues. DNA of the CDR3: TGCAGCGTTTCTAACCGGGGTCGAGGAGATACGCAGTATTTT. As protein: CSVSNRGRGDTQYF.

The chain uses TRBV7-9 and TRBJ2-5, with TRBD1 matching over 9 bases. Trimming took 5 bases from V and 4 from J; bases not matched to a gene: 5. CDR1 and CDR2 from the germline V gene are SEHNR and FQNEAQ (reference sequence). The CDR3 covers 14 residues. CDR3: CASSTTTGGETQYF. The CDR3, as DNA: TGTGCCAGCAGCACAACGACAGGGGGAGAGACCCAGTACTTC.

V gene TRBV2 combines with J gene TRBJ2-1; unclear D gene. Trimming shortened V by 9 bases and J by 6 bases, and 12 bases separated the two germline ends. The length of the CDR3 is 12 residues. CDR1 SNHLY and CDR2 FYNNEI come from the germline V gene. CDR3 in amino acids: CASLPWANEQFF. CDR3 coding DNA: TGTGCCAGTCTGCCCTGGGCCAATGAGCAGTTCTTC.

The chain couples TRBV7-8 to TRBJ1-3; 8 bases map to TRBD1. CDR1 is SGHVS and CDR2 is FQNEAQ in the germline V gene. The CDR3 has 15 amino acids. V dropped 1 base and J dropped 3; count of bases not matched to a gene: 2. CDR3 protein: CASSLDTGGGNTIYF. In DNA, the CDR3 is TGTGCCAGCAGCTTAGACACAGGGGGTGGAAACACCATATATTTT.

This sequence joins TRBV9 and TRBJ2-1; TRBD2 agrees at 16 bases. Germline V gene sequence: CDR1 SGDLS, CDR2 YYNGEE. The CDR3 is 15 residues long. The junction had 4 bases not matched to a gene; V was cut back by 4 bases and J by 9 bases. For the CDR3, the DNA is TGTGCCAGCAGCCGGGGACTAGCGGGAGGGCCTGAGCAGTTCTTC. This translates into CASSRGLAGGPEQFF.

The V gene is TRBV14, the J gene TRBJ2-5, with TRBD2 identical over 7 bases. This CDR3 contains 17 residues. The ends lost 1 base at V and 5 bases at J; junction bases unmatched: 13. Germline lookup yields CDR1 SGHDN and CDR2 FVKESK. The CDR3 DNA reads TGTGCCAGCAGCCAAGTAGTGCCAGGGACTACCCAGGAGACCCAGTACTTC. The encoded protein is CASSQVVPGTTQETQYF.

This chain connects TRBV9 to TRBJ2-1, with no clear D. The germline V gene encodes CDR1 SGDLS and CDR2 YYNGEE. The CDR3 contains 12 residues. The V and J ends lost 3 bases and 3 bases respectively, with 4 bases between them. The DNA for the CDR3 is TGTGCCAGCAGCGACGGCTACAATGAGCAGTTCTTC. Its protein is CASSDGYNEQFF.

This clone was seen a handful of times. The chain links TRBV2 to TRBJ1-2; 8 bases align to TRBD1. Germline CDR1 and CDR2: SNHLY and FYNNEI. This CDR3 is 13 amino acids long. With V trimmed by 5 bases and J by 10 bases, 9 bases remained unmatched. The CDR3 coding sequence is TGTGCCAGCAGTTGGACAGGGCAAACATTCTACACCTTC. Protein sequence: CASSWTGQTFYTF.

The genes are TRBV6-5 and TRBJ2-5, with D possibly being TRBD2 (5 bases). Germline lookup yields CDR1 MNHEY and CDR2 SVGAGI. The CDR3 is 13 amino acids. Trimming removed 10 bases at V and 5 bases at J, with 17 bases between. The CDR3 DNA reads TGTGCCATAACGGACCCTTCGGGGGAGACCCAGTACTTC. This gives the protein CAITDPSGETQYF.

The chain couples TRBV5-5 to TRBJ2-7; a weak D match, TRBD1 (6 bases). CDR3 length: 15 amino acids. Germline lookup yields CDR1 SGHKS and CDR2 YYEKEE (reference sequence). V was cut by 0 bases and J by 2 bases, with 12 bases left in between. CDR3 region: CASSLEWGPAYEQYF. As DNA, the CDR3 is TGTGCCAGCAGCTTGGAGTGGGGGCCTGCCTACGAGCAGTACTTC. The variable domain in full, completed from reference TRBV5-5 and TRBJ2-7, reads DAGVTQSPTHLIKTRGQQVTLRCSPISGHKSVSWYQQVLGQGPQFIFQYYEKEERGRGNFPDRFSARQFPNYSSELNVNALLLGDSALYLCASSLEWGPAYEQYFGPGTRLTVT.

The chain has TRBV5-4 and TRBJ2-6; the match to TRBD2 covers 9 bases. CDR3 length: 20 amino acids. V lost 0 bases and J lost 1; bases outside the gene matches: 11. The V gene's germline CDR1 is SGHNT and CDR2 YYREEE (reference sequence). The CDR3 protein is CASSLAAGGAGVSGANVLTF. The CDR3 DNA sequence: TGTGCCAGCAGCTTGGCCGCGGGAGGGGCTGGGGTTTCTGGGGCCAACGTCCTGACTTTC.

The chain couples TRBV4-3 to TRBJ1-2; D is unresolved. Germline V gene lookup returns CDR1 LGHNA and CDR2 YSLEER. The CDR3 is 16 residues long. V was pared by 0 bases and J by 3 bases, with 14 bases between. The CDR3 DNA follows: TGCGCCAGCAGCCAAGATTTTGTTGGGGAGTACTATGGCTACACCTTC. Amino acid sequence: CASSQDFVGEYYGYTF.

The V call is TRBV21-1, the J call TRBJ2-3; the table's TRBD2 call for D was not verified on the DNA. TRBV21-1 is a pseudogene. The CDR3 runs 15 residues. The CDR3 reads CASSKRAGGTDTQYF. The CDR3 coding sequence is TGTGCCAGCAGCAAAAGAGCGGGGGGAACAGATACGCAGTATTTT.

The V and J genes are TRBV2 and TRBJ1-6; TRBD1 aligns across 8 bases. This CDR3 comprises 16 residues. Germline-derived CDR1 and CDR2 are SNHLY and FYNNEI. The V segment lost 4 bases and the J segment 1 base; nucleotides outside the gene matches: 3. The CDR3 region is CASSGQGQSYNSPLHF. CDR3 sequence (DNA): TGTGCCAGCAGTGGACAGGGGCAGTCCTATAATTCACCCCTCCACTTT.

The chain has TRBV24-1 and TRBJ2-1, with 8 bases identical to TRBD2. The V segment lost 3 bases and the J segment 3 bases; nucleotides outside the gene matches: 6. Germline CDR1 and CDR2: KGHDR and SFDVKD. The CDR3 is made up of 16 amino acids. The CDR3 coding sequence is TGTGCCACCAGTGATCCAGAGGCGGGAGGCTACAATGAGCAGTTCTTC. It codes for CATSDPEAGGYNEQFF.

CDR3 in DNA: TGTGCCAGCAGCACCAGGAATCAGCCCCAGCATTTT. Protein product: CASSTRNQPQHF. The chain employs TRBV3-1 (or the pseudogene TRBV3-2) and TRBJ1-5; D remains unclear. Germline V gene lookup returns CDR1 LGHDT and CDR2 YNNKEL (reference sequence). The V and J ends lost 5 bases and 4 bases respectively, with 6 bases between them. The CDR3 is 12 residues long.

The rearrangement links TRBV2 to TRBJ2-3, with 13 bases that match TRBD2. The CDR3 runs 16 residues. V lost 6 bases to trimming and J lost 4 bases; unmatched junction nucleotides: 7. The germline CDR1 and CDR2 sequences are SNHLY and FYNNEI. CDR3 sequence: CASRRRTSGSSDTQYF. DNA of the CDR3: TGTGCCAGCAGGCGCCGGACTAGCGGGAGTTCAGATACGCAGTATTTT.

This chain uses TRBV10-3 with TRBJ2-3, with a tentative D call TRBD2 (5 bases). The CDR3 consists of 13 residues. Trimming removed 4 bases at V and 6 bases at J, with 11 bases between. Germline-derived CDR1 and CDR2 are ENHRY and SYGVKD. For the CDR3, the DNA is TGTGCCATCAGTGGGCTAGCTAAGGATACGCAGTATTTT. Its translation: CAISGLAKDTQYF.